This note documents a single T cell receptor beta chain sequence. Its antigen is currently not known. One base away there is no much larger clone; base qualities are not given. The cohort comprised fewer than 750 healthy bone marrow donors. At the time of sampling, every cohort member was nominally healthy, though immune exposures that went unrecorded were likely present. The donor was CMV seronegative and was included in the group of a few hundred seronegative cohort members. A peripheral blood sample was collected from each donor, and TCR beta sequencing was performed on peripheral blood mononuclear cells. Genomic DNA was extracted from the blood cell samples with the Qiagen DNeasy Blood Extraction Kit. V lost 4 bases and J lost 5 bases, and the count of bases not matched to a germline gene is 15. CDR1 is given as SGDLS and CDR2 as YYNGEE, both from the germline V gene. The CDR3, from cysteine to phenylalanine, totals 17 residues. Solely the CDR3 DNA is kept, with 51 bases framed from the first base.

The data belong to a study of cytomegalovirus exposure and HLA in healthy donors (TCRdb year 2017). A note on the overall study: In an earlier analysis of fewer than 750 of the donors, 276 Gb of sequence data and 100 million or so unique TCR beta sequences from 150 million to 200 million T cells were reported. Both class I and class II loci were covered by HLA typing, at four-digit resolution. Of the 300 to 500 genotyped donors, 80% to 90% were placed in the genetic ancestry cluster associated with self-reported Caucasian donors. Donor age, sex, ethnicity and CMV serostatus were compiled alongside the repertoire data. In a later genetic analysis, genome-wide SNP genotypes for about 60% of the 666 donors were used, and that subset was treated as a discovery cohort. The later analysis used no new phenotypic data to find candidate immune exposures, relying instead on TCR beta sequences and their occurrence across donors. Besides the first cohort of about 730 subjects, a separate validation cohort made up of 120 different subjects was used. An early release covering approximately 600 HLA-typed donors comprised about 310 gigabases of sequencing data and around 86 million unique TCR sequences. In a later analysis, previously published TCR beta repertoires from 600 to 850 donors were re-analyzed and high-resolution HLA genotyping was added so that TCR occurrence patterns could be studied. Four to six DR-DQ haplotypes were handled as single units for association and clustering, since linkage in the cohort was strong. Using immunosequencing, the study profiled T cell repertoires from 666 subjects and related those repertoires to cytomegalovirus serostatus. To predict cytomegalovirus infection status, the study brought together high-throughput TCR immunosequencing, statistical association of individual TCRs with disease status, and machine learning. Every repertoire in the discovery cohort had been generated on one and the same sequencing platform. The number of donors typed differed by locus, with 629-630 for A, B, C, DRB1 and DQB1, more than 500 for DQA1, some 570 for DPA1, and around 430 for DPB1. Among 300 to 500 genotyped donors of the cohort, an average of roughly 230,000 unique TCR beta nucleotide sequences was sequenced per donor, of which about 19% were non-productive. An earlier analysis of 587 of the donors applied high-throughput TCR beta sequencing to assess whether each TCR beta V gene segment acted as functional or pseudogenic. The study aimed to test whether cataloging public T cell receptors could reveal signatures of past pathogen exposure.

Results the study describes overall, beyond this receptor: Cytomegalovirus status was reported to be diagnosed by the classifier with high specificity and sensitivity in both the original and validation cohorts. Compared with equally common non-associated chains, HLA-associated TCR beta chains in a later analysis were more clonally expanded and had lower generation probabilities. In the study, some 160 TCR beta chains were listed as associated with cytomegalovirus. A few of the identified cytomegalovirus-associated TCR beta chains were confirmed in vitro to be specific for cytomegalovirus antigens. According to a later analysis, TCR association rates differed among HLA loci, with DRB1 alleles showing the most associated TCRs and HLA-C alleles showing the fewest. Roughly uniform sequencing depth across donors was assumed in presence/absence analyses, although this assumption may not hold. In a later analysis, around 15,000 TCR beta sequences were associated with specific HLA alleles at a false discovery rate of 0.05. A cluster of highly shared sequence variants was judged likely to be a technical artifact of the sequencing pipeline. Across donors, most TCR sequences were observed very rarely, whereas some public TCRs were present in many individuals. It was suggested by the authors that the approach could potentially be generalized to other disease states and immunological phenotypes. For the cohort, immune exposure information was limited to CMV serostatus. Some IMGT-functional V segments, including TRBV6-2 and TRBV6-3, could not be told apart with the 87-base-pair reads, so those segments were excluded. Strong co-occurrence of HLA alleles, especially DR and DQ, made assigning TCR associations to individual alleles difficult. Linkage disequilibrium might explain the correlated functional status among segregating V segments, but an unknown experimental factor could not be excluded. Because counts were too low, fewer than 20 rarely observed V segments, including chromosome 9 orphons, were excluded from the earlier analysis of several hundred of the donors. In a later genetic analysis, fewer N-insertions in productive TCRs were reported among donors in an Asian-associated ancestry cluster than the 666-donor mean. The cohort was sequenced for TCR beta chains only, and without alpha or paired-chain data the features that could be detected were limited. According to a later analysis, parvovirus B19, influenza, CMV and Epstein-Barr virus appeared linked to several top co-occurrence clusters. Because HLA typing was unavailable for some donors at each locus, only the typed subset was used in association tests. Most CMV-associated TCR beta chains appeared to be HLA-restricted in a later analysis, and the HLA associations seemed to be driven largely by CMV exposure. A further reported finding was that TCR beta sequences accurately predicted the HLA-A and HLA-B alleles for most subjects in the first cohort. An association between a missense DCLRE1C variant and V-gene and J-gene trimming of TCR beta chains was found in a later genetic analysis and replicated in an independent cohort. Broadly in line with IMGT annotations, most TCR beta V segments showed up in productive rearrangements about 87% or about 30% of the time in an earlier analysis of approximately 640 of the donors.

The library relied on the immunoSEQ multiplex PCR assay. For the multiplex PCR, a mixture combining 60 forward primers for TCR Vbeta segments and 13 reverse primers for TCR Jbeta segments was used. A multiplex PCR assay on genomic DNA amplified the CDR3 region of rearranged TCR beta genes. On the Illumina HiSeq System, the amplified TCR beta libraries were sequenced as 87-base-pair reads. As for the original processing: Across the 600 to 700 repertoires, a later analysis counted 80 million or so unique TCR beta chains, roughly 11 million of which were shared by at least two donors. Raw reads were error-corrected and collapsed into unique sequences with a nearest-neighbor algorithm that merged closely related sequences to remove PCR and sequencing errors. Alignment of CDR3 sequences to IMGT reference sequences was used to assign V, D and J gene segments. For a sequence to be retained, at least a six-nucleotide match to both a V gene segment and a J gene segment was required. A rearrangement was called productive if the CDR3 had no stop codons and remained in frame with V and J, and every other rearrangement was called non-productive. CDR3 was defined by IMGT convention, running from the second conserved V-encoded cysteine to the conserved J-encoded phenylalanine. The earlier analysis of about 500 of the donors excluded sequences that lacked an unambiguous match to a single V gene segment. An earlier analysis of approximately 590 of the donors called V segments functional above 56.7% productive rearrangements and segregating when the between-donor standard deviation exceeded 5%. A statistical classification framework was developed to diagnose cytomegalovirus status using the catalog of TCR beta chain sequences. A later analysis assigned V and J genes by comparing TCR nucleotide sequences with IMGT/GENE-DB human TR gene sequences. In a later analysis, CDR3 sequences and most-parsimonious VDJ recombination scenarios were assigned using the TCRdist pipeline. In a later analysis, each TCR beta chain was defined by its CDR3 amino acid sequence together with its V-gene family, and reads lacking a unique V-gene family were excluded. A later analysis removed 592 highly shared, low-generation-probability nucleotide sequences to deal with suspected cross-contamination and a sequencing artifact. In a later analysis, a clonal expansion index for each public chain was calculated from normalized within-repertoire ranks of inferred template counts. In a later analysis, generation probabilities were computed using a VDJ recombination model fitted to out-of-frame rearrangements, and the results were checked against IGoR. Hypergeometric tests were used in a later analysis to score TCR-TCR, TCR-HLA and TCR-CMV co-occurrence, with a repertoire-size bias correction applied to the TCR pairs. In a later analysis, false discovery rates were estimated by permuting HLA or CMV assignments 20 times. A later analysis grouped co-occurring TCRs with DBSCAN, adding TCRdist sequence similarity when clustering within HLA-allele-positive subsets. Co-occurrence clustering excluded repertoires with fewer than 30,000 or more than 120,000 public chains, plus five with anomalous nucleotide sharing. Entries here come from immuneACCESS through TCRdb and include only in-frame sequences with V and J called. Some clones fail to appear in such tables; in the studies checked, an unresolved V gene covers under half of the shortfall, and the cause of the remainder is unknown. That table supplies the V and J calls and clone size; D and trimming were determined from the DNA. For this sample the table gives 150,000 to 200,000 clones, of which 84% were detected only once. The ten largest account for about 4.9% of the sample.

The chain is encoded by TRBV9 joined to TRBJ2-1; TRBD2 lines up with 7 middle nucleotides. The sample was PBMCs. This clonotype was obtained from a young man in good health and CMV-seronegative. The CDR3 in this case is CASSPRRFSGRDNEQFF. The nucleotides read TGTGCCAGCAGCCCCAGAAGGTTTAGCGGGCGGGACAATGAGCAGTTCTTC.